This paragraph reports one T cell receptor beta chain. A read error may explain this, as a much larger clone is one base away. This specimen belongs to a study of T cells after yellow fever vaccination. Across the study: Preparation used SMART-Seq v4 Ultra Low Input for the low-cell-number fractions.

TCR cDNA, made by 5'RACE template switching, carried an added universal primer site and UMIs. TCRdb used MiXCR to reprocess the 5' RACE reads, holding one entry per CDR3 protein. The table records about 53,000 distinct CDR3 sequences, around 5.4% of them present only once. The CDR3 is made up of 15 amino acids. V was pared by 0 bases and J by 5 bases, with 13 bases between. CDR1 is LGHNA, CDR2 YSLEER, per germline. The chain is built from TRBV4-3 and TRBJ2-5, with a weak D call TRBD1 (6 bases). The TCR originated in a man aged 18 to 35 who received the YFV17D yellow fever vaccine. The sample was PBMCs, either bulk or a sorted T-cell subset (CD4+, CD8+, memory, or dextramer-sorted; not recorded which), taken on the day of the yellow fever booster vaccination. The CDR3 sequence is CASSQDSARGETQYF. As DNA, the CDR3 is TGCGCCAGCAGCCAAGATTCCGCCAGGGGCGAGACCCAGTACTTC.